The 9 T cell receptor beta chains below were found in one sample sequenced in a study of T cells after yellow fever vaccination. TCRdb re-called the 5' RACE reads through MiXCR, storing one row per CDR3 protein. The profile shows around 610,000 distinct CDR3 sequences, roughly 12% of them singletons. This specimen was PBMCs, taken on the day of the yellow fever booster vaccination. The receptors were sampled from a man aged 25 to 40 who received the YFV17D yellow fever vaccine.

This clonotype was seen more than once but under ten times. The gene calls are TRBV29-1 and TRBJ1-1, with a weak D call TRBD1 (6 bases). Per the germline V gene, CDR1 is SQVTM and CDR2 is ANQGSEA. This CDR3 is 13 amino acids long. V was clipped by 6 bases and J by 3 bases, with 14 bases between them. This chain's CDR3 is CSVNRAEDTEAFF. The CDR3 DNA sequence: TGCAGCGTCAACAGGGCGGAGGACACTGAAGCTTTCTTT. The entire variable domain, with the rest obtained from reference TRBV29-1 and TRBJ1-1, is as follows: SAVISQKPSRDICQRGTSLTIQCQVDSQVTMMFWYRQQPGQSLTLIATANQGSEATYESGFVIDKFPISRPNLTFSTLTVSNMSPEDSSIYLCSVNRAEDTEAFFGQGTRLTVV.

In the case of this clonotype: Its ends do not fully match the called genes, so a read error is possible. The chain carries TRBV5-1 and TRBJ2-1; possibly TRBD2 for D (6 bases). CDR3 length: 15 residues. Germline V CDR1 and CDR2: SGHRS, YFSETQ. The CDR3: CASSDTPGGYNEQFF. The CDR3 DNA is TGCGCTAGCAGCGATACACCCGGGGGCTACAATGAGCAGTTCTTC. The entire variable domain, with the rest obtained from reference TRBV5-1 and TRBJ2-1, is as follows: KAGVTQTPRYLIKTRGQQVTLSCSPISGHRSVSWYQQTPGQGLQFLFEYFSETQRNKGNFPGRFSGRQFSNSRSEMNVSTLELGDSALYLCASSDTPGGYNEQFFGPGTRLTVL.

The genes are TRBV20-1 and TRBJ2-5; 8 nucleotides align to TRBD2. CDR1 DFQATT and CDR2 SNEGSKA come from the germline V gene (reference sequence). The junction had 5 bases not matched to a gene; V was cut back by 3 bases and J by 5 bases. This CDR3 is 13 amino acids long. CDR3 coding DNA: TGCAGTGCTAGGACTAGCGCACGGGAGACCCAGTACTTC. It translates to CSARTSARETQYF.

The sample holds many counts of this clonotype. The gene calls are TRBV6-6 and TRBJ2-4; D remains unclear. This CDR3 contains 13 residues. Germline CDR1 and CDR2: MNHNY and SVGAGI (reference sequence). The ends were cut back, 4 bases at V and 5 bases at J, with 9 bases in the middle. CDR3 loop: CASSWDMENIQYF. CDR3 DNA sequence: TGTGCCAGCAGTTGGGATATGGAAAACATTCAGTACTTC.

CDR3 residues: CASSLGLAGLRPYEQYF. The CDR3, as DNA: TGCGCCAGCAGCCTGGGACTAGCGGGATTGCGCCCCTACGAGCAGTACTTC. This chain connects TRBV5-1 to TRBJ2-7, with 13 bases lining up with TRBD2. J lost 2 bases, V lost 4 bases, and 9 bases had no gene match. Per germline, CDR1 SGHRS and CDR2 YFSETQ. The CDR3 runs 17 residues.

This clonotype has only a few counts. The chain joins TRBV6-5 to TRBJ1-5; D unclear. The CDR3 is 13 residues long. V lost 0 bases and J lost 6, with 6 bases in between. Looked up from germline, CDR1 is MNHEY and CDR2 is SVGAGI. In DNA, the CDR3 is TGTGCCAGCAGTTACTCGATGACTCAGCCCCAGCATTTT. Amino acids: CASSYSMTQPQHF.

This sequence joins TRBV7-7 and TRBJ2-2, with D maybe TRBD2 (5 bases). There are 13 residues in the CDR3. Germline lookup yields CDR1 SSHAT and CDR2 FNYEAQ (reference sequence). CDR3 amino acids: CATREGNTGELFF. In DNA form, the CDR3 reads TGTGCTACTCGCGAGGGGAACACCGGGGAGCTGTTTTTT.

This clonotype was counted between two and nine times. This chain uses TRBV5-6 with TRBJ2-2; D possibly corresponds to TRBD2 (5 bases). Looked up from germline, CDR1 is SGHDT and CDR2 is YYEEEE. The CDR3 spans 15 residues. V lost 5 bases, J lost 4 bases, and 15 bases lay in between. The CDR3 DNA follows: TGTGCCAGCAGTCAGCGGCACCGGGGCACCGGGGAGCTGTTTTTT. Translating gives CASSQRHRGTGELFF.

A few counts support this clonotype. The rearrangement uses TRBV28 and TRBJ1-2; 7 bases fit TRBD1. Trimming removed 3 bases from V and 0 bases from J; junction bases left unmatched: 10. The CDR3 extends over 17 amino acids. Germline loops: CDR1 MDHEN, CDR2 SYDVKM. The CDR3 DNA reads TGTGCCAGCAGTTTCCCCGGACAGGCGGTAGCTAACTATGGCTACACCTTC. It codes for CASSFPGQAVANYGYTF.